This TCR beta chain was recorded in a study of blood T cells in healthy people across ages. Many counts were recorded for this clonotype. The CDR3 runs 15 residues. Trimming shortened V by 7 bases and J by 8 bases, and 20 bases separated the two germline ends. Next came a second PCR, run for about 7 to 12 cycles, which used a sample-barcoded 5' primer along with a J-beta primer mix. TCRdb re-called the 5' RACE reads with MiXCR, one entry per CDR3 protein. The sample lists over 1.5 million distinct CDR3 sequences; around 48% were seen once. The specimen was blood. This sequence joins TRBV12-3 or TRBV12-4 and TRBJ1-4; perhaps TRBD1 as D (6 bases). The source of this sequence is a woman between 35 and 50 years old in good health. The CDR3 region is CASTIPQGNGEKLFF. CDR3 bases: TGTGCCAGCACCATTCCCCAGGGGAACGGCGAAAAACTGTTTTTT.